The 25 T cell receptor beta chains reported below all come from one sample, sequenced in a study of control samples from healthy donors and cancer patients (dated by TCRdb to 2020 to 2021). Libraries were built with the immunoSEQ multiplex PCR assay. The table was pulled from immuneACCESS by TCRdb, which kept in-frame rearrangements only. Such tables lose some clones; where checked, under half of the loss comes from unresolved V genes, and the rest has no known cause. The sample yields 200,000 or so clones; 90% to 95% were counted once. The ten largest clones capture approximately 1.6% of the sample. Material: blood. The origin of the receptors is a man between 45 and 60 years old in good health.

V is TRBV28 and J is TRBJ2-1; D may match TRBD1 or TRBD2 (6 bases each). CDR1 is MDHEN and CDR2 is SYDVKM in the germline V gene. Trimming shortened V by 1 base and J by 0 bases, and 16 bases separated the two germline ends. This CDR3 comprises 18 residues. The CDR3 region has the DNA TGTGCCAGCAGTTTATCTTTATCCGGGGGCGGCTCCTACAATGAGCAGTTCTTC. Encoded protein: CASSLSLSGGGSYNEQFF.

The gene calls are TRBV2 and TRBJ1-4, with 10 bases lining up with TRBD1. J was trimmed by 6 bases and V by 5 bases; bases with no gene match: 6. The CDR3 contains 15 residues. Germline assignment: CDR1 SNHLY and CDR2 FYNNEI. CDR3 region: CASSSGTGVDEKLFF. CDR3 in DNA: TGTGCCAGCAGTTCCGGGACAGGGGTGGATGAAAAACTGTTTTTT.

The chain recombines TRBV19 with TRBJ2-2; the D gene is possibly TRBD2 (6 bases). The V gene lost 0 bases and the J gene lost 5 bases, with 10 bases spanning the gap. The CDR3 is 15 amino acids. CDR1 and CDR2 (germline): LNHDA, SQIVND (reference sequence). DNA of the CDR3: TGTGCCAGTAGTATAGATCTCCGGGGGACCGGGGAGCTGTTTTTT. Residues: CASSIDLRGTGELFF.

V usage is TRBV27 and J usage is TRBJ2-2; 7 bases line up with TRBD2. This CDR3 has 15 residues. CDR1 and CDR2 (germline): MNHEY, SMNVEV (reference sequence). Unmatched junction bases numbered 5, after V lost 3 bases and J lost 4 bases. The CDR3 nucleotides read TGTGCCAGCAGTTTGGCGGGCGGGGGCACCGGGGAGCTGTTTTTT. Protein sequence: CASSLAGGGTGELFF.

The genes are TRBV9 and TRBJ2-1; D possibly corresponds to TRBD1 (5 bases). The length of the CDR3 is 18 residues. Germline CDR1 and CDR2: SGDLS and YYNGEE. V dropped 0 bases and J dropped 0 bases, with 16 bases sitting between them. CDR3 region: CASSVVGVYFSSYNEQFF. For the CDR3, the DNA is TGTGCCAGCAGCGTAGTAGGGGTCTATTTCAGCTCCTACAATGAGCAGTTCTTC.

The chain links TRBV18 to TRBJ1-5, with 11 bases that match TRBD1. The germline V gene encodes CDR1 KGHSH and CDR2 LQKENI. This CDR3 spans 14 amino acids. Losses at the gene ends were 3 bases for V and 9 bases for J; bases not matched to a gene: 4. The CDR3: CASSPGQGDRPQHF. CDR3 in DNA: TGTGCCAGCTCACCGGGACAGGGGGACCGGCCCCAGCATTTT.

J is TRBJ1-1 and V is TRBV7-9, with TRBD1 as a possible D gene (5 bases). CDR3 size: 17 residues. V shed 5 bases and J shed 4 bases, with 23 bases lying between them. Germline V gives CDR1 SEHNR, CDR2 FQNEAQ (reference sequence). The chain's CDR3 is CASSVSLGWGRSTEAFF. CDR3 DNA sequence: TGTGCCAGCAGCGTCAGCCTAGGGTGGGGGAGAAGCACTGAAGCTTTCTTT.

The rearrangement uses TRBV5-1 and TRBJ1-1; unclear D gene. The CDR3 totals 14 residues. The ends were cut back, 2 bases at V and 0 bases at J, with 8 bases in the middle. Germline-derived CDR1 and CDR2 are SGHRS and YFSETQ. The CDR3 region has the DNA TGCGCCAGCAGCTTTACAGTCCTGAACACTGAAGCTTTCTTT. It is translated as CASSFTVLNTEAFF.

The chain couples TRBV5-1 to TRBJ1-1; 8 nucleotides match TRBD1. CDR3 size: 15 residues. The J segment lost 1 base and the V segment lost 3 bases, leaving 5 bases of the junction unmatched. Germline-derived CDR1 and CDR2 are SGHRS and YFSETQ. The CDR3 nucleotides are TGCGCCAGCAGCTCTACCGGGACAGGGAACACTGAAGCTTTCTTT. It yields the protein CASSSTGTGNTEAFF.

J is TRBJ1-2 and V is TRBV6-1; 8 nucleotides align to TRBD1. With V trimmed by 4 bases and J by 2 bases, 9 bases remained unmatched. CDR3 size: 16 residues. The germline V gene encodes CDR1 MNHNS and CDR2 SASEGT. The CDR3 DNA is TGTGCCAGCAGTGTGGGCCAGGGGGCTCTCAACTATGGCTACACCTTC. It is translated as CASSVGQGALNYGYTF.

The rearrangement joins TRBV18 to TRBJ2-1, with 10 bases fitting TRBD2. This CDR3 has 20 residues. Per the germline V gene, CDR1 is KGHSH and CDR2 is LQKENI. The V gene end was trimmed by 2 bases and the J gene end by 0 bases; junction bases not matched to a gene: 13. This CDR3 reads CASSPGASGGPDSSYNEQFF. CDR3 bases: TGTGCCAGCTCACCAGGGGCTAGCGGGGGCCCCGATAGCTCCTACAATGAGCAGTTCTTC. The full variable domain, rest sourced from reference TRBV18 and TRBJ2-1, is NAGVMQNPRHLVRRRGQEARLRCSPMKGHSHVYWYRQLPEEGLKFMVYLQKENIIDESGMPKERFSAEFPKEGPSILRIQQVVRGDSAAYFCASSPGASGGPDSSYNEQFFGPGTRLTVL.

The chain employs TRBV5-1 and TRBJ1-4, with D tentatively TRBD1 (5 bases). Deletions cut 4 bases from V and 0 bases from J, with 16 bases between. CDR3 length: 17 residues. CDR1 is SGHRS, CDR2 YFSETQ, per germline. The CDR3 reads CASSQRGGVATNEKLFF. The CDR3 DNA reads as TGCGCCAGCAGCCAACGGGGGGGAGTGGCAACTAATGAAAAACTGTTTTTT.

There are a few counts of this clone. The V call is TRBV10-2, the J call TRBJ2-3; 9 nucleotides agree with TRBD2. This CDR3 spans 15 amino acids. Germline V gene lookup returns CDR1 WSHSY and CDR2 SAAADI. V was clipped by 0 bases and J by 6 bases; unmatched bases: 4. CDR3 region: CASSESGRGGDTQYF. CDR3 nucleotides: TGCGCCAGCAGTGAGTCCGGGCGGGGGGGTGATACGCAGTATTTT.

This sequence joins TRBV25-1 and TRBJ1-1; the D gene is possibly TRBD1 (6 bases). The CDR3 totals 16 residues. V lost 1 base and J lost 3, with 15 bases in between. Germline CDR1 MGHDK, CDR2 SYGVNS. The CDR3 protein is CASSELKGGRHTEAFF. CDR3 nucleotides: TGTGCCAGCAGTGAATTAAAGGGGGGGCGACACACTGAAGCTTTCTTT.

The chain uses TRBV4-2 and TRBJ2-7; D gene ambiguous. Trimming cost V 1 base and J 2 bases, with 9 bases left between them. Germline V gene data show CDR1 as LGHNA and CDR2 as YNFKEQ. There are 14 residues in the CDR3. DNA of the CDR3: TGTGCCAGCAGCCAAGTAGCAGGTACCTACGAGCAGTACTTC. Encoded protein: CASSQVAGTYEQYF.

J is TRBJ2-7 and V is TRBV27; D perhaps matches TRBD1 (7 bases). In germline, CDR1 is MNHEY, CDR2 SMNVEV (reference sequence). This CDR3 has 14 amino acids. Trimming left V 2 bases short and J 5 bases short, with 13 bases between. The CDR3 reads CASSLGQAGHEQYF. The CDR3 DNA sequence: TGTGCCAGCAGTTTAGGACAGGCGGGACACGAGCAGTACTTC.

As DNA, the CDR3 is TGTGCCAGCAGTCTCACGAGGGGGTCCGACACGCAGTATTTT. Amino acid sequence: CASSLTRGSDTQYF. The chain links TRBV28 to TRBJ2-3, with a tentative D call TRBD1 (6 bases). V lost 5 bases and J 9 bases, leaving 18 bases between the germline ends. The CDR3 loop spans 14 amino acids. Germline CDR1 MDHEN, CDR2 SYDVKM.

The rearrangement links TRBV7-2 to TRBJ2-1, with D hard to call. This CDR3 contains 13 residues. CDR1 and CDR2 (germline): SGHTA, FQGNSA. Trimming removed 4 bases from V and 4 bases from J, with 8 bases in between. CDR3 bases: TGTGCCAGCAGCTATTCTAGGTACAATGAGCAGTTCTTC. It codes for CASSYSRYNEQFF.

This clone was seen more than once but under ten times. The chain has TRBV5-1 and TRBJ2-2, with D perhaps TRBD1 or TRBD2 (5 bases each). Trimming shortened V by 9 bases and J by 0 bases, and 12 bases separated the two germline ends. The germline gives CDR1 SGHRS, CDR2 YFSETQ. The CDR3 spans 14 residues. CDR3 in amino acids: CATAGATNTGELFF. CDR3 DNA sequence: TGCGCCACAGCCGGGGCGACGAACACCGGGGAGCTGTTTTTT.

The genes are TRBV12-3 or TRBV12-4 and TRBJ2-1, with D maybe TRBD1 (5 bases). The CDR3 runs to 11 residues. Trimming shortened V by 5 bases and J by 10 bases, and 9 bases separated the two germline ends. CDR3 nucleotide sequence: TGTGCCAGCAGTCATCAGGGCGAGCAGTTCTTC. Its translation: CASSHQGEQFF.

The CDR3 DNA reads TGTGCCAGCTCACCCTCTAGTGGGGGGGGTGAAAAACTGTTTTTT. It encodes CASSPSSGGGEKLFF. The chain is built from TRBV18 and TRBJ1-4, with a tentative D call TRBD1 (5 bases). The CDR3 has 15 amino acids. Germline lookup yields CDR1 KGHSH and CDR2 LQKENI. V was shortened by 3 bases and J by 7 bases, with 15 bases between the two germline ends.

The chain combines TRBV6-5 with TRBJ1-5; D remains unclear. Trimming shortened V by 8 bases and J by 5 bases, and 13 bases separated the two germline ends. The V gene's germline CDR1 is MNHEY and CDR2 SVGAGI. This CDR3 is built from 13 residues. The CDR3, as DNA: TGTGCCAGCGCTCTATCGGGGTATCAGCCCCAGCATTTT. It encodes CASALSGYQPQHF.

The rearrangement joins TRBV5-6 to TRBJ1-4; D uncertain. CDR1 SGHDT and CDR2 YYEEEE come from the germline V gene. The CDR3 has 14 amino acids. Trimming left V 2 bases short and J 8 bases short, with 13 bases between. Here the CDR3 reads CASSFFKSSEKLFF. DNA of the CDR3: TGTGCCAGCAGCTTCTTCAAGTCGAGCGAAAAACTGTTTTTT. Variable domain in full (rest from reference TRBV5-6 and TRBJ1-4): DAGVTQSPTHLIKTRGQQVTLRCSPKSGHDTVSWYQQALGQGPQFIFQYYEEEERQRGNFPDRFSGHQFPNYSSELNVNALLLGDSALYLCASSFFKSSEKLFFGSGTQLSVL.

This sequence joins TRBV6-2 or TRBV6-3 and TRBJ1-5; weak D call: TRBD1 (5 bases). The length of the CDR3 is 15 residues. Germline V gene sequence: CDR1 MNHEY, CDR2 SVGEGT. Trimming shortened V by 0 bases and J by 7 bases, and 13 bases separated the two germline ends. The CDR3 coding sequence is TGTGCCAGCAGTTACTCGGGGGGACGCAGCCAGCCCCAGCATTTT. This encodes CASSYSGGRSQPQHF.

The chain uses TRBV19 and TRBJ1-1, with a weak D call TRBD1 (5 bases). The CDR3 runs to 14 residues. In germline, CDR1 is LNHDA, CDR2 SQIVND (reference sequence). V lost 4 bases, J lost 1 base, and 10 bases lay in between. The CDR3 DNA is TGTGCCAGTAGTACCGGGGCCTGGAACACTGAAGCTTTCTTT. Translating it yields CASSTGAWNTEAFF. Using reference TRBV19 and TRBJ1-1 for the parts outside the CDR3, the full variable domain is DGGITQSPKYLFRKEGQNVTLSCEQNLNHDAMYWYRQDPGQGLRLIYYSQIVNDFQKGDIAEGYSVSREKKESFPLTVTSAQKNPTAFYLCASSTGAWNTEAFFGQGTRLTVV.